Included here is one T cell receptor beta chain sequence, with context. TCRdb's table, derived via immunoSEQ multiplex PCR, lists solely in-frame clones and lacks some. The sample has tens of thousands of clones; 75% to 90% are singletons. The data originate from a study of blood T cell repertoires in COVID-19. Study-wide background: The United States, Italy and Spain were the sources of the acute and convalescent COVID-19 samples.

Germline V CDR1 and CDR2: SGHTA, FQGTGA. J lost 6 bases, V lost 0 bases, and 5 bases had no gene match. This CDR3 has 15 amino acids. This receptor was obtained from an elderly woman with active or convalescent COVID-19. Source material: peripheral blood. The chain carries TRBV7-3 and TRBJ2-1, with 7 bases lining up with TRBD1. CDR3 protein: CASSLTSRTGNEQFF. CDR3 DNA sequence: TGTGCCAGCAGCTTAACGAGTCGGACAGGCAATGAGCAGTTCTTC. The full variable domain, in which reference TRBV7-3 and TRBJ2-1 provide the parts outside the CDR3, is GAGVSQTPSNKVTEKGKYVELRCDPISGHTALYWYRQSLGQGPEFLIYFQGTGAADDSGLPNDRFFAVRPEGSVSTLKIQRTERGDSAVYLCASSLTSRTGNEQFFGPGTRLTVL.